This T cell receptor (beta chain) appears in the sequencing data of a study of T-cell reconstitution after alpha-beta-depleted transplantation in children. This clonotype was observed a handful of times. Preparation of the TCRbeta library was carried out with unique molecular identifiers. TCRdb passed the PCR reads through MiXCR, listing each CDR3 protein once. Of about 360,000 distinct CDR3 sequences in the sample, 13% were seen once. Trimming took off 5 bases at V and 4 bases at J, with 12 bases between the two ends. The CDR3 runs to 14 residues. Germline V lookup: CDR1 SGHAT, CDR2 FQNNGV. This specimen consisted of PBMCs, obtained from the stem cell graft. The V gene is TRBV11-2, the J gene TRBJ2-1; possible D gene TRBD2, 5 bases. The source is a human donor who donated a stem cell graft to a child with Fanconi anemia. Here the CDR3 DNA reads TGTGCCAGCAGCCGCTGGGGAGAGTACAATGAGCAGTTCTTC. Translation gives CASSRWGEYNEQFF.